Reported below is one T cell receptor beta chain. Antigen specificity is unknown. These data belong to a study of beta chain features in type 1 diabetes. As every portion of the isolated RNA was reverse transcribed, the sequencing read expressed TCRB transcripts. The data were produced by immunoSEQ multiplex PCR, yet TCRdb's version contains in-frame clones alone and is incomplete. The table shows hundreds of thousands of clones, with less than 20% occurring only once. Study-level points and caveats: Fewer junction insertions and more nucleotide deletions appeared in type 1 diabetes patients.

The CDR3 runs 14 residues. Trimming removed 5 bases at V and 1 base at J, with 11 bases between. The V gene's germline CDR1 is MNHEY and CDR2 SVGAGI. The chain couples TRBV6-5 to TRBJ1-1; the D gene is possibly TRBD1 (6 bases). This sequence originates from a man aged 18-30 years in good health. Sequenced input: naive CD4+ T cells from blood. This CDR3 is CASSNRVPNTEAFF. The CDR3 DNA sequence: TGTGCCAGCAGTAACAGGGTTCCGAACACTGAAGCTTTCTTT.